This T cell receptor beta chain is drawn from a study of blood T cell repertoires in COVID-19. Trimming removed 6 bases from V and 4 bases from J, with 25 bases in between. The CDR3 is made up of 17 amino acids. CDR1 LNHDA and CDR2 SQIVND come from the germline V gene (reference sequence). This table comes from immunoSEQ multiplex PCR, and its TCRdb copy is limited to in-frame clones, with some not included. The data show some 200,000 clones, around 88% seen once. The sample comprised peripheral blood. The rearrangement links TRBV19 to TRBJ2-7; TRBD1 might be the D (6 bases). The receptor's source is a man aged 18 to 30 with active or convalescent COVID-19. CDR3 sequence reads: CASRSGTGTHAPYEQYF. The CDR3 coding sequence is TGTGCCAGTAGATCGGGAACCGGGACACATGCTCCATACGAGCAGTACTTC.